This T cell receptor beta chain is from a study of blood T cell repertoires in COVID-19 (dated by TCRdb to 2019 to 2021). The study in broad terms: Collaborator samples came from the United States, Italy and Spain and covered acute and convalescent phases of COVID-19. The material from the prospective study consisted of cDNA or gDNA derived from T cells, B-cell-depleted T cells, or PBMCs. The repertoires were made available in a free public database intended to serve as a resource for research on the immune response to SARS-CoV-2. The samples were drawn from the first 160 participants of the ongoing ImmuneRACE study and from some 1,300 subjects provided by 6 global collaborators. The dataset comprised deeply sampled blood TCRbeta repertoires from subjects exposed to, actively infected with, or recovered from COVID-19. A de-identified subject ID, COVID-19 status, age in years and sex were almost always included in the sample metadata. Where available, HLA class I and class II types were taken from metadata supplied by the sample provider and were not determined by assay-based typing.

Overall study outcomes, separate from this receptor: The quantity of clinical and demographic metadata differed by source and by participant and was supplied without curation.

The germline V gene encodes CDR1 GTSNPN and CDR2 SVGIG (reference sequence). The CDR3 spans 13 residues, from the cysteine through the phenylalanine. The CDR3 DNA has 39 bases and is translated from base 1. The V and J ends are trimmed by 2 bases and 0 bases, leaving 5 bases between them. For this clone: This receptor's antigen is unknown. One base away there is no much larger clone; base qualities are not given.

In the prospective study, participants were about 18 to 90 years old, resided in approximately 25 geographic areas of the United States, and were enrolled through a virtual design. Cohort assignment in the prospective study relied on participant-reported clinical history from a screening survey and a study questionnaire. For ImmuneRACE Cohort 3, a participant was defined as recovered based on two consecutive negative NP/OP PCR tests, clearance by a healthcare professional, or resolution of symptoms. In the prospective study, mobile phlebotomists collected whole blood, serum and a nasopharyngeal or oropharyngeal swab from each participant. Participants in the prospective study had the option to provide additional blood draws and questionnaires over an approximately 2-month period. Blood samples from the prospective study were shipped frozen or at room temperature prior to DNA extraction. TCRbeta CDR3 regions were amplified from genomic DNA using the immunoSEQ Assay, a bias-controlled multiplex PCR. The authors' analysis ran thus. The number of nucleated cells in each sample was estimated from the amplification of reference gene primers within the assay. Sequence reads were collapsed and filtered to measure the absolute abundance of every unique TCRbeta CDR3 rearrangement. For each sample, productive Simpson clonality was calculated by taking the square root of Simpson's diversity index across productive rearrangements. The source is immuneACCESS, and TCRdb retained only in-frame sequences with V and J called. Part of the clones is not carried over; for the studies checked, unresolved V genes explain less than half of this, and the remainder is unexplained. The D gene and trimming were derived from the DNA, and the V and J assignments and clone size from that table. Counted in this sample were a few hundred thousand clones; 85% to 90% of them appeared once. Together, the top ten hold roughly 1.7% of the sample.

Sequenced: PBMCs or T cells enriched from blood (not recorded which). This sequence uses TRBV30 and TRBJ2-4, with the D gene call left open. This TCR derives from a man aged 35-49 years who had recovered from COVID-19. In nucleotides, the sequence is TGTGCCTGGAGTCAAATAGCCAAAAACATTCAGTACTTC. Translated, it gives CAWSQIAKNIQYF.